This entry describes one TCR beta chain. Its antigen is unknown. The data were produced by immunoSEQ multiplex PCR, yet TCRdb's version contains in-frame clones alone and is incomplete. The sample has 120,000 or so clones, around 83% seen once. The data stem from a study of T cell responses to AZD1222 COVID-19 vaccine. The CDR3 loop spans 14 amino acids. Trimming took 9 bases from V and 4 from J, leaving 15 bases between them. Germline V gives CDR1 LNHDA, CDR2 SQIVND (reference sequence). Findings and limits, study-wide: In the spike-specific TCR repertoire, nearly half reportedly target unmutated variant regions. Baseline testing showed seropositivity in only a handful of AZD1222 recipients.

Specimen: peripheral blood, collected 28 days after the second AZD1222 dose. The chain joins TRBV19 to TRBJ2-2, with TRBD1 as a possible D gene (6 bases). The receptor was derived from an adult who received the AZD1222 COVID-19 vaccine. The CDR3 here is CARRAPRGTGELFF. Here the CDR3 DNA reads TGTGCCAGGAGGGCACCCAGGGGCACCGGGGAGCTGTTTTTT.